The present T cell receptor beta chain was sequenced within a study of cytomegalovirus exposure and HLA in healthy donors. Study results and limitations: The productive fraction for most TCR beta V segments was about 90% or about 30% in an earlier analysis. TCR beta sequences reportedly predicted most subjects' HLA-A and HLA-B alleles accurately.

Germline CDR1 and CDR2: MNHEY and SVGAGI. The CDR3 is made up of 14 amino acids. V was pared by 5 bases and J by 6 bases, with 10 bases of the junction left unmatched. To note about this clone: The target antigen is unknown.

The PCR made use of 60 Vbeta and 13 Jbeta primers. TCRdb's copy holds only in-frame clones and misses some; the assay was immunoSEQ multiplex PCR. The data show about 98,000 clones, about 81% seen once. The chain couples TRBV6-5 to TRBJ2-7, with TRBD1 identical over 7 bases. This TCR came from a young man in good health and CMV-seropositive. The sequenced sample was PBMCs. The CDR3 region has the DNA TGTGCCAGCAGTCTAGGGGGCTCGGCTATCGAGCAGTACTTC. Translating gives CASSLGGSAIEQYF.